This T cell receptor (beta chain) was recovered during a study of cytomegalovirus exposure and HLA in healthy donors. Notes on this clone: Its antigen is unknown.

Whole-study findings and limits: A later analysis associated some 18,000 TCR beta sequences with HLA alleles at a 0.05 false discovery rate.

The PCR employed 60 Vbeta primers together with 13 Jbeta primers. The data were produced by immunoSEQ multiplex PCR, yet TCRdb's version contains in-frame clones alone and is incomplete. The table lists more than 55,000 clones, 83% of them singletons, with roughly 4.5% in the top ten. Samples came from healthy bone marrow donors. The receptor was isolated from a man aged 25 to 45 in good health and CMV-seronegative. Sample: PBMCs.

The CDR3 is CASSPRREITYNEQFF. CDR3 in DNA: TGTGCCAGCTCACCCAGGCGGGAGATCACCTACAATGAGCAGTTCTTC. The chain combines TRBV18 with TRBJ2-1; TRBD2 agrees at 7 bases. With V trimmed by 3 bases and J by 2 bases, 7 bases remained unmatched. The CDR3 extends over 16 amino acids. Per germline, CDR1 KGHSH and CDR2 LQKENI.